The next 17 T cell receptor beta chains were all read from a single sample in a study of blood T cell repertoires in COVID-19. Clones were sequenced by immunoSEQ multiplex PCR, and TCRdb holds only the in-frame ones, with some missing. The table lists around 60,000 clones, 85% to 95% of them singletons, with 4.6% in the top ten. Material for sequencing was peripheral blood. These receptors all stem from a man aged 50 to 60 with active COVID-19.

J is TRBJ2-7 and V is TRBV7-8; the D is unclear. Germline CDR1 reads SGHVS; CDR2 reads FQNEAQ. The CDR3 sequence is 13 residues long. Trimming took off 1 base at V and 0 bases at J, with 4 bases between the two ends. CDR3: CASSLDSSYEQYF. In DNA form, the CDR3 reads TGTGCCAGCAGCTTAGACAGCTCCTACGAGCAGTACTTC.

This chain uses TRBV25-1 with TRBJ1-6; a possible D gene is TRBD1 (6 bases). V gave up 3 bases and J gave up 9 bases, with 18 bases separating them. The germline CDR1 and CDR2 sequences are MGHDK and SYGVNS. This CDR3 is 16 amino acids long. Here the CDR3 DNA reads TGTGCCAGCAGTGACCACGGCCGGGGGGCGTCTTCACCCCTCCACTTT. As protein: CASSDHGRGASSPLHF.

The chain links TRBV11-3 to TRBJ2-3, with TRBD2 matching 12 bases. This CDR3 region has 17 residues. Germline V CDR1 and CDR2: SGHNT, YENEEA. Unmatched junction bases numbered 8, after V lost 2 bases and J lost 5 bases. CDR3 in DNA: TGTGCCAGCAGCTTAAGCCTAGCGGGGGGGCACAGAGATACGCAGTATTTT. The encoded protein is CASSLSLAGGHRDTQYF.

This clone showed up just once. The gene calls are TRBV3-1 (or the pseudogene TRBV3-2) and TRBJ1-3; D unresolved. This CDR3 is 13 amino acids long. Trimming took off 1 base at V and 5 bases at J, with 6 bases between the two ends. CDR1 LGHDT and CDR2 YNNKEL come from the germline V gene (reference sequence). The chain's CDR3 is CASSQAGRNTIYF. The CDR3 DNA is TGTGCCAGCAGCCAAGCAGGTAGAAACACCATATATTTT.

The chain couples TRBV18 to TRBJ1-4; D uncertain. The V gene's germline CDR1 is KGHSH and CDR2 LQKENI. Trimming pared 2 bases from V and 0 bases from J, leaving 7 bases between. The CDR3 has 15 residues. This chain's CDR3 is CASSPEMSTNEKLFF. CDR3 DNA: TGTGCCAGCTCACCAGAGATGTCAACTAATGAAAAACTGTTTTTT.

In its sample, this clone was seen once. V is TRBV7-8 and J is TRBJ2-5, with D unclear. Germline lookup yields CDR1 SGHVS and CDR2 FQNEAQ. This CDR3 region has 14 residues. Trimming left V 1 base short and J 2 bases short, with 8 bases between. The CDR3 DNA follows: TGTGCCAGCAGCTTAGGCGGCAGACAAGAGACCCAGTACTTC. Encoded protein: CASSLGGRQETQYF.

The CDR3 coding sequence is TGTGCCCTTCGAGGTAGCGGGAGCGATACCTACGAGCAGTACTTC. It encodes CALRGSGSDTYEQYF. This sequence joins TRBV6-5 and TRBJ2-7, with TRBD2 identical over 9 bases. The V gene end was trimmed by 11 bases and the J gene end by 2 bases; junction bases not matched to a gene: 13. The CDR3 loop spans 15 amino acids. Germline V gene data show CDR1 as MNHEY and CDR2 as SVGAGI.

CDR3 loop: CASSLSTSAHSTDTQYF. The CDR3 coding sequence is TGCGCCAGCAGCTTGTCAACTAGCGCTCATAGCACAGATACGCAGTATTTT. The chain links TRBV5-1 to TRBJ2-3, with TRBD2 identical over 7 bases. The trim removed 1 base at V and 0 bases at J, leaving 8 bases unmatched. The V gene's germline CDR1 is SGHRS and CDR2 YFSETQ. The CDR3 contains 17 residues. Drawing the rest from reference TRBV5-1 and TRBJ2-3, the complete variable domain is KAGVTQTPRYLIKTRGQQVTLSCSPISGHRSVSWYQQTPGQGLQFLFEYFSETQRNKGNFPGRFSGRQFSNSRSEMNVSTLELGDSALYLCASSLSTSAHSTDTQYFGPGTRLTVL.

V and J are TRBV7-2 and TRBJ2-1; D unclear. Germline V lookup: CDR1 SGHTA, CDR2 FQGNSA. Trimming left V 5 bases short and J 5 bases short, with 7 bases between. The CDR3 contains 12 residues. The CDR3 sequence is CASSPTHNEQFF. CDR3 DNA sequence: TGTGCCAGCAGCCCCACACACAATGAGCAGTTCTTC.

For the CDR3, the DNA is TGTGCCAGCAGTGATGACGGAGGGGTCGGTCAGCCCCAGCATTTT. Amino acids: CASSDDGGVGQPQHF. This chain joins TRBV2 and TRBJ1-5; a possible D gene is TRBD1 (5 bases). The length of the CDR3 is 15 residues. The ends were cut back, 3 bases at V and 6 bases at J, with 15 bases in the middle. Germline CDR1 SNHLY, CDR2 FYNNEI.

The chain is built from TRBV5-1 and TRBJ2-7; 14 bases line up with TRBD2. CDR1 and CDR2 (germline): SGHRS, YFSETQ. Trimming took 1 base from V and 5 from J; bases not matched to a gene: 11. The CDR3 extends over 18 amino acids. The CDR3 region is CASSLQGLAGGGRDEQYF. The DNA of the CDR3 is TGCGCCAGCAGCTTGCAAGGACTAGCGGGAGGAGGGCGAGACGAGCAGTACTTC.

This clone has just one count. The rearrangement links TRBV29-1 to TRBJ2-1; D uncertain. This CDR3 contains 15 residues. Germline V gives CDR1 SQVTM, CDR2 ANQGSEA. Trimming shortened V by 4 bases and J by 0 bases, and 13 bases separated the two germline ends. The CDR3 sequence is CSVGAGASSYNEQFF. The CDR3 bases are TGCAGCGTTGGGGCAGGCGCAAGCTCCTACAATGAGCAGTTCTTC.

The CDR3 nucleotides read TGTGCCAGCTCGCCCGGAGATACGCAGTATTTT. Amino acids: CASSPGDTQYF. This sequence joins TRBV18 and TRBJ2-3; D is ambiguous. V dropped 6 bases and J dropped 5 bases, with 6 bases sitting between them. Germline V gene data show CDR1 as KGHSH and CDR2 as LQKENI. The CDR3 spans 11 residues.

This rearrangement joins TRBV18 to TRBJ1-1; no reliable D call. This CDR3 is 13 amino acids long. CDR1 and CDR2 from the germline V gene are KGHSH and LQKENI. The ends were cut back, 10 bases at V and 2 bases at J, with 14 bases in the middle. CDR3 protein: CATFPSLNTEAFF. The DNA for the CDR3 is TGTGCCACCTTCCCCTCGTTAAACACTGAAGCTTTCTTT.

This clone has more than one count but fewer than ten. V gene TRBV10-3 combines with J gene TRBJ2-3, with a possible D match to TRBD2 (6 bases). The CDR3 consists of 14 residues. Germline assignment: CDR1 ENHRY and CDR2 SYGVKD. The V end was cut by 5 bases, the J end by 0 bases, with 9 bases between. The CDR3 loop is CAISWGTSTDTQYF. The DNA for the CDR3 is TGTGCCATCAGTTGGGGGACTAGCACAGATACGCAGTATTTT.

The gene calls are TRBV6-1 and TRBJ2-4, with a tentative D call TRBD1 (6 bases). This CDR3 is built from 18 residues. Looked up from germline, CDR1 is MNHNS and CDR2 is SASEGT. Trimming removed 1 base from V and 3 bases from J, with 19 bases in between. The chain's CDR3 is CASSEDWGLFVGKNIQYF. DNA for the CDR3: TGTGCCAGCAGTGAAGATTGGGGGCTCTTTGTAGGCAAAAACATTCAGTACTTC.

The chain recombines TRBV10-3 with TRBJ1-5; 7 nucleotides line up with TRBD1. In germline, CDR1 is ENHRY, CDR2 SYGVKD. The CDR3 is 14 amino acids. The J segment lost 4 bases and the V segment lost 6 bases, leaving 6 bases of the junction unmatched. The CDR3 coding sequence is TGTGCCATCAGGGGGGACAGCTCAAATCAGCCCCAGCATTTT. Translating gives CAIRGDSSNQPQHF.